This T cell receptor (beta chain) was retrieved from a study of CD8+ T cells in alopecia areata. In the study overall: Each day, treated patients took oral tofacitinib twice, at 5 to 10 mg per dose.

This clone was picked up one time. What it binds is unknown. cDNA reverse transcribed from extracted RNA served as the sequencing template. Sequenced by immunoSEQ multiplex PCR; TCRdb stores in-frame clones only, minus some. In the table there are approximately 3,100 clones, roughly three quarters of which are singletons. In germline, CDR1 is SGHVS, CDR2 FNYEAQ. The CDR3 has 14 amino acids. The V gene lost 1 base and the J gene lost 4 bases, with 7 bases spanning the gap. General observations from the study: Higher clonality was seen in lesional scalp than in normal scalp, especially in alopecia totalis/universalis. Amid tofacitinib therapy, many expanded lesional clones stayed present in scalp and blood.

The treatment here: oral pan-JAK inhibitor, 5-10 mg twice daily. In alopecia areata patients, both lesional scalp punch biopsies and peripheral blood were collected. This TCR derives from a human donor with alopecia areata. The gene calls are TRBV7-6 and TRBJ1-4; D is perhaps TRBD1 (5 bases). The sample was skin, taken at week 24, from a patient treated with tofacitinib. In nucleotides, the CDR3 is TGTGCCAGCAGCTTAGGCAGGGATAATGAAAAACTGTTTTTT. It translates to CASSLGRDNEKLFF.